Following are 6 T cell receptor beta chains from one sample sequenced in a study of post-analysis software for immune sequencing data. cDNA libraries of TCR beta carried unique molecular identifiers. TCRdb independently ran MiXCR on the PCR reads; one entry per CDR3 protein. Of roughly 800,000 distinct CDR3 sequences in the sample, about 32% were seen once. Findings and caveats of the study: About five TRBV segments (TRBV5-6, TRBV5-1 and TRBV20-1 among them) occurred more frequently in patients than in controls.

These receptors' antigens are unknown. Sequencing input: blood. The receptors shown here come from a girl aged 10 to 17 with multiple sclerosis.

A few counts support this clonotype. This chain joins TRBV20-1 and TRBJ1-4; TRBD1 matches at 8 bases. Germline CDR1 reads DFQATT; CDR2 reads SNEGSKA (reference sequence). This CDR3 has 14 amino acids. J gave up 3 bases and V 6 bases, and 6 bases lay outside the gene matches. CDR3: CSAVQTGANEKLFF. The DNA of the CDR3 is TGCAGTGCAGTTCAGACAGGGGCTAATGAAAAACTGTTTTTT.

In its sample, this clonotype was seen a few times. The chain carries TRBV24-1 and TRBJ1-5; weak D call: TRBD1 (6 bases). The CDR3 covers 14 residues. Trimming cost V 5 bases and J 5 bases, with 12 bases left between them. The germline CDR1 and CDR2 sequences are KGHDR and SFDVKD. The CDR3 coding sequence is TGTGCCACCAGTGCTCCGGGGGCGGATCAGCCCCAGCATTTT. Amino acids: CATSAPGADQPQHF.

This clonotype has a handful of counts. The gene calls are TRBV20-1 and TRBJ2-6; the D is unclear. Germline assignment: CDR1 DFQATT and CDR2 SNEGSKA (reference sequence). The V gene lost 3 bases and the J gene lost 5 bases, with 8 bases spanning the gap. The CDR3 is 13 residues long. CDR3 in DNA: TGCAGTGCTAGCCAACGGAGGGCCAACGTCCTGACTTTC. The encoded protein is CSASQRRANVLTF.

This clonotype was seen more than once but under ten times. The chain links TRBV6-6 to TRBJ1-2, with a possible D match to TRBD1 (5 bases). The CDR3 runs 16 residues. The V gene's germline CDR1 is MNHNY and CDR2 SVGAGI (reference sequence). Trimming took off 8 bases at V and 4 bases at J, with 23 bases between the two ends. The CDR3 loop reads CASRPYGGPSGYGYTF. DNA of the CDR3: TGTGCCAGCCGACCGTATGGGGGACCCAGCGGCTATGGCTACACCTTC.

This clonotype was found many times. The chain uses TRBV6-5 and TRBJ1-2; 8 bases agree with TRBD1. V lost 5 bases and J lost 8; bases outside the gene matches: 1. The CDR3 sequence is 11 residues long. Germline loops: CDR1 MNHEY, CDR2 SVGAGI. In nucleotides, the CDR3 is TGTGCCAGCAGTGGACAGGGCGGCTACACCTTC. This translates into CASSGQGGYTF.

The sample holds a few counts of this clonotype. The rearrangement links TRBV9 to TRBJ1-4; D may be TRBD1 (5 bases). This CDR3 is 16 amino acids long. V was clipped by 4 bases and J by 7 bases, with 20 bases between them. Germline V gene sequence: CDR1 SGDLS, CDR2 YYNGEE. The CDR3 is CASSPRAPDGGEKLFF. The CDR3 DNA reads TGTGCCAGCAGCCCCCGGGCTCCCGATGGGGGTGAAAAACTGTTTTTT.